The rows below give T cell receptor beta chains drawn from one sample of a study of Tregs in tolerant kidney transplant recipients. Produced via immunoSEQ multiplex PCR; TCRdb's table is partial and in-frame only. The sample lists 80,000 to 90,000 clones, 90% to 95% seen once, with about 4.9% in the top ten. Sequenced material: CD8+ T cells from blood. All receptors derive from a human donor in good health. CDR3s include the opening cysteine and the closing phenylalanine or tryptophan. D genes are given only for firm matches. Rows may omit the clone size; those that give it use once, few, many or a size class.

V: TRBV7-9
J: TRBJ1-4
size: -
D: -
CDR3: CASSGEDSFGEKLFF
DNA: TGTGCCAGCAGCGGGGAAGACAGCTTCGGTGAAAAACTGTTTTTT

V: TRBV10-1
J: TRBJ2-4
size: -
D: -
CDR3: CASSGGIAKNIQYF
DNA: TGCGCCAGCAGTGGTGGTATTGCCAAAAACATTCAGTACTTC

V: TRBV29-1
J: TRBJ2-7
size: -
D: TRBD1
CDR3: CSVEDPTGALSYEQYF
DNA: TGCAGCGTTGAAGACCCGACAGGGGCCCTCTCCTACGAGCAGTACTTC

V: TRBV11-3
J: TRBJ2-7
size: -
D: -
CDR3: CASSLDFGQTYEQYF
DNA: TGTGCCAGCAGCTTAGATTTTGGCCAGACATACGAGCAGTACTTC

V: TRBV27
J: TRBJ1-1
size: -
D: -
CDR3: CASSFLSREGTGAEAFF
DNA: TGTGCCAGCAGTTTTCTCTCCAGGGAGGGCACGGGCGCTGAAGCTTTCTTT

V: TRBV11-1
J: TRBJ1-2
size: -
D: -
CDR3: CASRSPRSGYGYTF
DNA: TGTGCCAGCAGATCCCCCCGGTCCGGCTATGGCTACACCTTC

V: TRBV9
J: TRBJ1-1
size: -
D: -
CDR3: CASMGTEAFF
DNA: TGTGCCAGCATGGGAACTGAAGCTTTCTTT

V: TRBV6-5
J: TRBJ2-7
size: -
D: -
CDR3: CASSYGGEQYF
DNA: TGTGCCAGCAGTTACGGAGGGGAGCAGTACTTC

V: TRBV6-1
J: TRBJ1-2
size: -
D: TRBD1
CDR3: CASSELGWGQGYGYTF
DNA: TGTGCCAGCAGTGAACTCGGGTGGGGACAGGGTTATGGCTACACCTTC

V: TRBV6-5
J: TRBJ1-1
size: -
D: -
CDR3: CASSWTVRTEAFF
DNA: TGTGCCAGCAGTTGGACTGTTAGAACTGAAGCTTTCTTT

V: TRBV7-7
J: TRBJ2-3
size: -
D: -
CDR3: CASSLGLAGTDTQYF
DNA: TGTGCCAGCAGCTTAGGCCTAGCAGGCACAGATACGCAGTATTTT

V: TRBV29-1
J: TRBJ2-5
size: -
D: -
CDR3: CSVGRKETQYF
DNA: TGCAGCGTTGGACGGAAAGAGACCCAGTACTTC

V: TRBV19
J: TRBJ2-7
size: -
D: TRBD2
CDR3: CASSLLAGGPDEQYF
DNA: TGTGCCAGTAGTTTACTAGCGGGAGGGCCGGACGAGCAGTACTTC

V: TRBV5-6
J: TRBJ2-1
size: -
D: TRBD2
CDR3: CASSPGLAGNEQFF
DNA: TGTGCCAGCAGCCCCGGACTAGCGGGGAATGAGCAGTTCTTC

V: TRBV6-5
J: TRBJ1-2
size: -
D: -
CDR3: CASSSGQGIEGYTF
DNA: TGTGCCAGCAGTTCGGGACAAGGGATCGAGGGCTACACCTTC

V: TRBV19
J: TRBJ2-7
size: -
D: TRBD1
CDR3: CASSTGQGAHEQYF
DNA: TGTGCCAGTAGTACCGGACAGGGGGCCCACGAGCAGTACTTC

V: TRBV4-1
J: TRBJ2-3
size: -
D: TRBD1
CDR3: CASSHRTGKGTDTQYF
DNA: TGCGCCAGCAGCCACAGGACAGGGAAAGGGACAGATACGCAGTATTTT

V: TRBV5-4
J: TRBJ1-3
size: few
D: -
CDR3: CASSLTGSGNTIYF
DNA: TGTGCCAGCAGCTTGACAGGGTCTGGAAACACCATATATTTT

V: TRBV9
J: TRBJ1-6
size: -
D: -
CDR3: CASSAYLGVDSYNSPLHF
DNA: TGTGCCAGCAGCGCCTACCTTGGGGTGGACTCCTATAATTCACCCCTCCACTTT

V: TRBV11-2
J: TRBJ1-1
size: -
D: -
CDR3: CASSPGAGTKAFF
DNA: TGTGCCAGCAGCCCTGGGGCCGGGACAAAAGCTTTCTTT

V: TRBV7-6
J: TRBJ2-5
size: once
D: TRBD2
CDR3: CASSQGLAKYQETQYF
DNA: TGTGCCAGCAGCCAAGGACTAGCGAAATACCAAGAGACCCAGTACTTC

V: TRBV7-8
J: TRBJ1-1
size: once
D: TRBD1
CDR3: CASSLGWTGTNTEAFF
DNA: TGTGCCAGCAGCTTAGGATGGACAGGGACGAACACTGAAGCTTTCTTT

V: TRBV19
J: TRBJ2-7
size: -
D: TRBD1
CDR3: CASTGTDEAYEQYF
DNA: TGTGCCAGTACCGGGACAGACGAAGCCTACGAGCAGTACTTC

V: TRBV6-5
J: TRBJ1-6
size: few
D: -
CDR3: CASSFPRGGENSPLHF
DNA: TGTGCCAGCAGTTTCCCAAGGGGGGGGGAAAATTCACCCCTCCACTTT

V: TRBV4-1
J: TRBJ2-2
size: -
D: -
CDR3: CASSQNPGTKNTGELFF
DNA: TGCGCCAGCAGCCAAAACCCCGGGACGAAGAACACCGGGGAGCTGTTTTTT

V: TRBV28
J: TRBJ1-5
size: -
D: TRBD1
CDR3: CASSLKGQGFNQPQHF
DNA: TGTGCCAGCAGTTTAAAGGGACAGGGATTCAATCAGCCCCAGCATTTT

V: TRBV7-9
J: TRBJ1-2
size: -
D: -
CDR3: CASSRAGARGYTF
DNA: TGTGCCAGCAGCCGAGCAGGGGCTCGCGGCTACACCTTC

V: TRBV6-1
J: TRBJ2-1
size: -
D: -
CDR3: CASTERTPYNEQFF
DNA: TGTGCCAGCACTGAACGGACCCCCTACAATGAGCAGTTCTTC

V: TRBV12-5
J: TRBJ2-1
size: -
D: -
CDR3: CASGFSYEQFF
DNA: TGTGCTAGTGGTTTTTCCTATGAGCAGTTCTTC